The clone carrying this T cell receptor (beta chain) was seen many times. Individually, TCR cDNA molecules were each labelled with a unique molecular identifier. TCRdb independently ran MiXCR on the 5' RACE reads; one entry per CDR3 protein. The sample carries about 40,000 distinct CDR3 sequences, roughly 5.2% recorded once. Per the germline V gene, CDR1 is SEHNR and CDR2 is FQNEAQ (reference sequence). This CDR3 has 16 amino acids. V gave up 8 bases and J gave up 1 base; unmatched junction bases: 14. This sample is drawn from a study of spatial heterogeneity in lung cancer. The wider study: Detection of beta-chain sequences consistently exceeded that of alpha-chain sequences.

Noted time point: sample taken at primary tumor resection. There were approximately 69 donors, all of them untreated patients with early-stage non-small cell lung cancer. The study sequenced unsorted whole RNA from tumor, nontumor lung or frozen PBMC. This specimen was PBMCs, taken at surgery. The gene calls are TRBV7-9 and TRBJ2-7; 7 bases fit TRBD2. The source is a female donor with early-stage non-small cell lung cancer. The CDR3 reads CASVTSVGTISYEQYF. In DNA, the CDR3 is TGTGCCAGCGTCACATCGGTCGGGACTATTTCCTACGAGCAGTACTTC.